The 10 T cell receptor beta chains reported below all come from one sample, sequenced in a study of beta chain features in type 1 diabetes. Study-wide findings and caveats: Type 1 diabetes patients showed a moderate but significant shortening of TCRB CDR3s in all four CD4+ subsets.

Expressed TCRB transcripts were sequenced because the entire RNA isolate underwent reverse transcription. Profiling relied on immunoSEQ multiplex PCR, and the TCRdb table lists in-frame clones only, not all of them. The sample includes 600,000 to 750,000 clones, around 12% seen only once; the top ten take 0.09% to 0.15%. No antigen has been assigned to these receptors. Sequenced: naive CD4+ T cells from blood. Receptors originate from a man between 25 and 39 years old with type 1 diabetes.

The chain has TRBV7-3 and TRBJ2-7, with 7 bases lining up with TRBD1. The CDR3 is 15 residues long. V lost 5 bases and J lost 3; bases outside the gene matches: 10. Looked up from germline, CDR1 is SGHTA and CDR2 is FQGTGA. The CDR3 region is CASSAGPGQIYEQYF. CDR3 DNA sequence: TGTGCCAGCAGCGCAGGCCCGGGACAGATCTACGAGCAGTACTTC.

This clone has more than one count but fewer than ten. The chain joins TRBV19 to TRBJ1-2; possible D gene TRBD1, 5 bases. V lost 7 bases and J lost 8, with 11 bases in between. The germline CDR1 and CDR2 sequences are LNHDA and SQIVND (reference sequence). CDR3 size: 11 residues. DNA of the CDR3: TGTGCCAGTAAGGACACCACAGGCTACACCTTC. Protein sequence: CASKDTTGYTF.

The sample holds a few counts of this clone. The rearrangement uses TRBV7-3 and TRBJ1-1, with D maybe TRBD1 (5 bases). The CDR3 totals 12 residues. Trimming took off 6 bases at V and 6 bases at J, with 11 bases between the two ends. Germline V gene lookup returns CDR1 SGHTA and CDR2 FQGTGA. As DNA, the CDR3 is TGTGCCAGCAGGTTTCAGGGTTCTGAAGCTTTCTTT. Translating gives CASRFQGSEAFF.

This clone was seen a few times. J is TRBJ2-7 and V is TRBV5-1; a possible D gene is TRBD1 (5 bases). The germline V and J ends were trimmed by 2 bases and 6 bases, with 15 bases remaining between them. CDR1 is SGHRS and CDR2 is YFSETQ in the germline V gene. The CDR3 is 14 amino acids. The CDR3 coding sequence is TGCGCCAGCAGCTTTGATCCAGGGCCCCGCGAGCAGTACTTC. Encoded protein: CASSFDPGPREQYF.

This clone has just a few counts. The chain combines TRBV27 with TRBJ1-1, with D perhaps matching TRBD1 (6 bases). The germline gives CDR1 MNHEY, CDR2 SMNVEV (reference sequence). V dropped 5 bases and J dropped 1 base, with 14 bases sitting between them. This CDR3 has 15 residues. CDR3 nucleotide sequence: TGTGCCAGCAGTCCCGGACAGTCGGGGAACACTGAAGCTTTCTTT. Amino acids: CASSPGQSGNTEAFF.

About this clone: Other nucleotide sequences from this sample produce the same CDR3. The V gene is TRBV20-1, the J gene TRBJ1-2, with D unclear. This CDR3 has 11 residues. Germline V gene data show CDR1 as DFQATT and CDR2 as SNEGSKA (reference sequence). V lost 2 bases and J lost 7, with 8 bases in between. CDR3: CSARWGVGYTF. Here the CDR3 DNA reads TGCAGTGCTAGATGGGGTGTTGGCTACACCTTC.

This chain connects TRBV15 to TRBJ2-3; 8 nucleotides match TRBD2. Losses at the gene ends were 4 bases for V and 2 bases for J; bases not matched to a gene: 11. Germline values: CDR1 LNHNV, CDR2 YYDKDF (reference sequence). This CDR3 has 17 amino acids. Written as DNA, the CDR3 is TGTGCCACCAGCACCAGAACCGGCGGGGGGTCCACAGATACGCAGTATTTT. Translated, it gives CATSTRTGGGSTDTQYF.

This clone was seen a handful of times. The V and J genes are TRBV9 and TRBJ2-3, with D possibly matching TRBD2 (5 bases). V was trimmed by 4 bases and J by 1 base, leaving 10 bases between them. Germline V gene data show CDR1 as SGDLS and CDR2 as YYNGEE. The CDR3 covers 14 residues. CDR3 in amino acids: CASSRRRGTDTQYF. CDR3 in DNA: TGTGCCAGCAGCCGGAGGCGAGGCACAGATACGCAGTATTTT. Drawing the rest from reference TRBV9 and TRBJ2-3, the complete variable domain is DSGVTQTPKHLITATGQRVTLRCSPRSGDLSVYWYQQSLDQGLQFLIQYYNGEERAKGNILERFSAQQFPDLHSELNLSSLELGDSALYFCASSRRRGTDTQYFGPGTRLTVL.

The CDR3, as DNA: TGTGCCAGCAGTGAGGCCGATAGGGGCTACACCTTC. Translation: CASSEADRGYTF. The chain recombines TRBV6-1 with TRBJ1-2; no reliable D call. V shed 3 bases and J shed 8 bases, with 10 bases lying between them. This CDR3 spans 12 amino acids. Germline CDR1 and CDR2: MNHNS and SASEGT.

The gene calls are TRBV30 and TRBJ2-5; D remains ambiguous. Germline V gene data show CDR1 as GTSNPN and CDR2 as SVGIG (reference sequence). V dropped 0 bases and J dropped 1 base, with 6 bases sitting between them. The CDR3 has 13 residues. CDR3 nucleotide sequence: TGTGCCTGGAGTGTAGCCAGCCAAGAGACCCAGTACTTC. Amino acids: CAWSVASQETQYF.